The clone carrying this T cell receptor beta chain was observed a few times. The donors, healthy Caucasians from Russia, were aged about 6 to 90. After removal of 5 bases from V and 2 bases from J, the junction contained 16 bases not matched to a gene. Germline CDR1 and CDR2: MNHEY and SVGEGT. The CDR3 sequence is 20 residues long. This specimen comes from a study of blood T cells in healthy people across ages. For the second PCR, which ran for 7 to 11 cycles, a sample-barcoded 5' primer and a J-beta primer mix were used. TCRdb fed the 5' RACE reads into MiXCR, producing one record per CDR3 protein. This repertoire shows approximately 1,000,000 distinct CDR3 sequences, roughly two fifths found once; its top ten account for about an eighth.

The chain is built from TRBV6-2 or TRBV6-3 and TRBJ2-1, with 12 bases fitting TRBD2. The sequence was obtained from a man aged 18 to 30 in good health. Sequenced material: blood. This CDR3 is CASSKPITTSGGLTYNEQFF. The CDR3 DNA reads as TGTGCCAGCAGTAAACCCATAACGACTAGCGGGGGACTGACCTACAATGAGCAGTTCTTC.